The 27 T cell receptor beta chains below all came from one sample that was sequenced in a study of identical twins. TCRdb re-analysed the 5' RACE reads in MiXCR, keeping a single row per CDR3 protein. Of hundreds of thousands of distinct CDR3 sequences listed, about 8% are singletons. This sample was also put to use in a study of yellow fever vaccine responses in identical twins.

The sequenced material came from memory (CD45RO+) T cells sorted from blood. These receptors came from a woman aged 18-29 years in good health.

This clonotype was detected only a few times. The rearrangement uses TRBV5-5 and TRBJ1-1; D unclear. The CDR3 has 15 residues. Trimming shortened V by 0 bases and J by 1 base, and 10 bases separated the two germline ends. Germline V gene data show CDR1 as SGHKS and CDR2 as YYEKEE (reference sequence). The CDR3 DNA follows: TGTGCCAGCAGCTTGGTCCCAGCCGAGAACACTGAAGCTTTCTTT. This encodes CASSLVPAENTEAFF.

This chain uses TRBV2 with TRBJ2-6, with D maybe TRBD1 (7 bases). This CDR3 is 16 amino acids long. The ends were cut back, 6 bases at V and 0 bases at J, with 12 bases in the middle. Germline V gene sequence: CDR1 SNHLY, CDR2 FYNNEI. The CDR3: CASRGGQISGANVLTF. The CDR3 region has the DNA TGTGCCAGCAGGGGGGGACAGATCTCTGGGGCCAACGTCCTGACTTTC.

The table lists this clonotype with a count of one. The chain couples TRBV4-1 to TRBJ2-7; tentatively, D is TRBD2 (5 bases). V lost 4 bases to trimming and J lost 3 bases, with 13 bases between them. The CDR3 spans 14 residues. Germline V gives CDR1 MGHRA, CDR2 YSYEKL. The CDR3 sequence: CASSPLLGFYEQYV. CDR3 nucleotide sequence: TGCGCCAGCAGCCCGTTACTAGGGTTCTACGAGCAGTACGTC.

This clonotype has a count of ten or more. This rearrangement joins TRBV6-5 to TRBJ1-1, with D uncertain. The CDR3 runs to 16 residues. The V gene lost 0 bases and the J gene lost 0 bases, with 11 bases spanning the gap. Germline values: CDR1 MNHEY, CDR2 SVGAGI. The CDR3 DNA reads as TGTGCCAGCAGTTACTCGAAAACAGAATTGAACACTGAAGCTTTCTTT. It yields the protein CASSYSKTELNTEAFF.

The gene calls are TRBV20-1 and TRBJ2-1, with 11 positions matching TRBD2. This CDR3 is 14 amino acids long. Germline trimming cut 6 bases from V and 9 bases from J; bases unmatched to any gene: 10. The germline CDR1 and CDR2 sequences are DFQATT and SNEGSKA (reference sequence). CDR3 coding DNA: TGCAGTGCACTCAGTAGCGGGGGGGTCAGTGAGCAGTTCTTC. Residues: CSALSSGGVSEQFF.

This clonotype was seen ten or more times. V gene TRBV6-5 combines with J gene TRBJ2-5; tentative D call: TRBD1 (5 bases). Germline CDR1 and CDR2: MNHEY and SVGAGI. The V gene lost 2 bases and the J gene lost 4 bases, with 20 bases spanning the gap. The CDR3 is 17 amino acids. The CDR3 here is CASSYMRIGAERETQYF. As DNA, the CDR3 is TGTGCCAGCAGTTACATGAGGATAGGGGCAGAGAGAGAGACCCAGTACTTC.

The chain couples TRBV3-1 to TRBJ2-5; 10 nucleotides match TRBD2. This CDR3 has 15 amino acids. V lost 10 bases and J lost 4; bases outside the gene matches: 12. Germline lookup yields CDR1 LGHDT and CDR2 YNNKEL (reference sequence). CDR3 residues: CATRQSGRGAETQYF. In nucleotides, the CDR3 is TGTGCCACTCGTCAGAGCGGGAGGGGAGCAGAGACCCAGTACTTC.

This clonotype was picked up many times. The V gene is TRBV12-3 or TRBV12-4, the J gene TRBJ1-4; D call uncertain. Trimming removed 6 bases at V and 7 bases at J, with 15 bases between. The length of the CDR3 is 14 residues. The DNA of the CDR3 is TGTGCCAGCAGCCCCTCGGGAGGAGGTGAAAAACTGTTTTTT. It translates to CASSPSGGGEKLFF.

The sample holds many counts of this clonotype. This sequence joins TRBV12-3 or TRBV12-4 and TRBJ1-4; no definite D call. This CDR3 region has 13 residues. Trimming took 4 bases from V and 7 from J, leaving 10 bases between them. The CDR3 sequence: CASSSLAGEKLFF. CDR3 bases: TGTGCCAGCAGTTCCCTAGCCGGTGAAAAACTGTTTTTT.

There are many counts of this clonotype. The chain links TRBV3-1 to TRBJ2-1, with unresolved D. Germline V gene sequence: CDR1 LGHDT, CDR2 YNNKEL (reference sequence). The germline V and J ends were trimmed by 1 base and 9 bases, with 10 bases remaining between them. This CDR3 spans 13 amino acids. CDR3 region: CASSQGSYGEQFF. The CDR3 DNA reads TGTGCCAGCAGCCAAGGCAGCTACGGTGAGCAGTTCTTC.

The chain employs TRBV18 and TRBJ2-1; the D gene is possibly TRBD2 (5 bases). The length of the CDR3 is 14 residues. Germline V CDR1 and CDR2: KGHSH, LQKENI. V was trimmed by 2 bases and J by 5 bases, leaving 10 bases between them. The CDR3 region is CASSPEGNDNEQFF. The DNA for the CDR3 is TGTGCCAGCTCACCAGAGGGCAATGACAATGAGCAGTTCTTC.

This clonotype was picked up a small number of times. This chain uses TRBV20-1 with TRBJ2-1, with D possibly called TRBD1 or TRBD2 (5 bases each). This CDR3 is built from 16 residues. V was shortened by 1 base and J by 1 base, with 14 bases between the two germline ends. Germline CDR1 reads DFQATT; CDR2 reads SNEGSKA (reference sequence). CDR3 DNA sequence: TGCAGTGCTAGAGTTGGGGGTCAGGCTTCCTACAATGAGCAGTTCTTC. This sequence encodes CSARVGGQASYNEQFF.

This clonotype came up many times. This chain links TRBV7-9 with TRBJ2-1, with D maybe TRBD1 (5 bases). Germline V gene data show CDR1 as SEHNR and CDR2 as FQNEAQ (reference sequence). With 2 bases removed from V and 9 bases from J, the gap between germline ends came to 11 bases. The CDR3 is 13 amino acids. The CDR3 reads CASSLTRVSEQFF. The CDR3 DNA is TGTGCCAGCAGCTTAACCAGGGTCAGTGAGCAGTTCTTC.

The chain recombines TRBV20-1 with TRBJ1-1; TRBD1 matches 8 bases. J gave up 3 bases and V 6 bases, and 12 bases lay outside the gene matches. CDR3 length equals 15 residues. Looked up from germline, CDR1 is DFQATT and CDR2 is SNEGSKA (reference sequence). This CDR3 is CSASGSGGRDTEAFF. For the CDR3, the DNA is TGCAGTGCCTCCGGGTCAGGGGGCCGGGACACTGAAGCTTTCTTT.

V gene TRBV6-2 or TRBV6-3 combines with J gene TRBJ1-5; D may be TRBD1 (6 bases). CDR3 length: 13 amino acids. Per the germline V gene, CDR1 is MNHEY and CDR2 is SVGEGT. The germline V and J ends were trimmed by 6 bases and 5 bases, with 11 bases remaining between them. The CDR3 sequence is CASSQRTDQPQHF. The CDR3 DNA reads TGTGCCAGCAGCCAGAGGACAGATCAGCCCCAGCATTTT.

The chain joins TRBV6-4 to TRBJ2-3; 13 bases line up with TRBD2. Losses at the gene ends were 7 bases for V and 2 bases for J; bases not matched to a gene: 3. CDR1 and CDR2 (germline): MRHNA, SNTAGT. The CDR3 covers 15 residues. CDR3 sequence reads: CASTGTSGTTDTQYF. CDR3 nucleotide sequence: TGTGCCAGCACTGGGACTAGCGGGACCACAGATACGCAGTATTTT.

This clonotype was observed many times. The J gene is TRBJ2-1, the V gene TRBV10-3, with D tentatively TRBD2 (5 bases). The CDR3 has 14 amino acids. The germline V gene has CDR1 ENHRY and CDR2 SYGVKD. V was shortened by 6 bases and J by 8 bases, with 17 bases between the two germline ends. CDR3 region: CAISRGPESDEQFF. CDR3 nucleotide sequence: TGTGCCATCAGCAGAGGGCCTGAGAGCGATGAGCAGTTCTTC.

This clonotype was seen more than once but under ten times. The chain uses TRBV20-1 and TRBJ2-5; 9 positions agree with TRBD2. CDR3 length: 16 amino acids. The junction had 11 bases not matched to a gene; V was cut back by 0 bases and J by 6 bases. Germline V CDR1 and CDR2: DFQATT, SNEGSKA (reference sequence). The CDR3 protein is CSARDPGGGGLKTQYF. CDR3 coding DNA: TGCAGTGCTAGAGATCCTGGCGGGGGGGGTTTGAAGACCCAGTACTTC.

This clonotype has a handful of counts. V is TRBV19 and J is TRBJ2-7; D is undetermined. This CDR3 contains 13 residues. V lost 4 bases to trimming and J lost 7 bases, with 14 bases between them. CDR1 LNHDA and CDR2 SQIVND come from the germline V gene (reference sequence). The CDR3 DNA is TGTGCCAGTAGTAAGGGCCCAACCTGGGAGCAGTACTTC. It specifies CASSKGPTWEQYF. Together with reference TRBV19 and TRBJ2-7, the CDR3 gives the full variable domain: DGGITQSPKYLFRKEGQNVTLSCEQNLNHDAMYWYRQDPGQGLRLIYYSQIVNDFQKGDIAEGYSVSREKKESFPLTVTSAQKNPTAFYLCASSKGPTWEQYFGPGTRLTVT.

Ten or more counts support this clonotype. The J gene is TRBJ2-6, the V gene TRBV9, with D possibly being TRBD2 (6 bases). Trimming pared 5 bases from V and 6 bases from J, leaving 15 bases between. The CDR3 length is 15 residues. Germline loops: CDR1 SGDLS, CDR2 YYNGEE. The CDR3 spells CASSQEGGVANVLTF. The CDR3, as DNA: TGTGCCAGCAGTCAAGAGGGAGGTGTGGCCAACGTCCTGACTTTC.

V usage is TRBV6-1 and J usage is TRBJ2-7; 12 nucleotides align to TRBD2. Germline V lookup: CDR1 MNHNS, CDR2 SASEGT. The CDR3 has 14 amino acids. The junction had 6 bases not matched to a gene; V was cut back by 7 bases and J by 5 bases. CDR3 DNA: TGTGCCAGCACCCCGACTAGCGGGAGAGACGAGCAGTACTTC. The encoded protein is CASTPTSGRDEQYF.

At least ten counts were recorded for this clonotype. The V call is TRBV5-1, the J call TRBJ2-5; the D is unclear. The V and J ends lost 2 bases and 7 bases respectively, with 12 bases between them. This CDR3 region has 13 residues. Germline lookup yields CDR1 SGHRS and CDR2 YFSETQ. For the CDR3, the DNA is TGCGCCAGCAGCTTCGAAACAAAAGGGACCCAGTACTTC. The encoded protein is CASSFETKGTQYF.

The sample holds many counts of this clonotype. The chain recombines TRBV12-3 or TRBV12-4 with TRBJ2-5, with TRBD1 matching 7 bases. Unmatched junction bases numbered 12, after V lost 6 bases and J lost 5 bases. The CDR3 length is 15 residues. The CDR3 sequence is CASRKTTGVGETQYF. The CDR3 DNA reads as TGTGCCAGCAGAAAAACCACAGGGGTAGGGGAGACCCAGTACTTC.

The chain combines TRBV7-9 with TRBJ1-5; D gene uncertain. CDR3 length equals 13 residues. V dropped 5 bases and J dropped 11 bases, with 16 bases sitting between them. Germline lookup yields CDR1 SEHNR and CDR2 FQNEAQ (reference sequence). DNA of the CDR3: TGTGCCAGCAGCCCGGGGAGAGAATCTTCCCAGCATTTT. Translation gives CASSPGRESSQHF.

This clonotype has just a few counts. This sequence joins TRBV5-4 and TRBJ2-5, with D perhaps matching TRBD1 or TRBD2 (5 bases each). The CDR3 covers 15 residues. Germline-derived CDR1 and CDR2 are SGHNT and YYREEE (reference sequence). V lost 1 base, J lost 2 bases, and 12 bases lay in between. CDR3 sequence reads: CASSLNWGKQETQYF. As DNA, the CDR3 is TGTGCCAGCAGCTTGAACTGGGGGAAACAAGAGACCCAGTACTTC. Looking up the rest from reference TRBV5-4 and TRBJ2-5 gives the full variable domain: ETGVTQSPTHLIKTRGQQVTLRCSSQSGHNTVSWYQQALGQGPQFIFQYYREEENGRGNFPPRFSGLQFPNYSSELNVNALELDDSALYLCASSLNWGKQETQYFGPGTRLLVL.

The V gene is TRBV6-5, the J gene TRBJ2-7, with 7 bases identical to TRBD2. V lost 2 bases to trimming and J lost 2 bases; unmatched junction nucleotides: 9. CDR3 length: 16 amino acids. CDR1 is MNHEY and CDR2 is SVGAGI in the germline V gene. CDR3 nucleotide sequence: TGTGCCAGCAGTTACCCCGGGGCTAGCGGAACCTACGAGCAGTACTTC. It encodes CASSYPGASGTYEQYF.

This clonotype was detected a few times. Here the CDR3 reads CASSLRAGQPYV. CDR3 DNA: TGTGCCAGCAGTTTAAGGGCTGGGCAGCCTTACGTC. This rearrangement joins TRBV28 to TRBJ2-7; D is uncertain. The V gene's germline CDR1 is MDHEN and CDR2 SYDVKM. V was trimmed by 2 bases and J by 13 bases, leaving 15 bases between them. This CDR3 region has 12 residues.